This is a list of T cell receptor beta chains from one sample in a study of cytomegalovirus exposure and HLA in healthy donors. TCRdb keeps only in-frame clones here, not all; method: immunoSEQ multiplex PCR. Of some 120,000 clones listed, approximately 80% are singletons. The source material was PBMCs. Every receptor here comes from a man aged 50 to 59 in good health and CMV-seronegative. Each CDR3 is given with its conserved first and last residue. Each record gives: J gene, V gene, clone size, D gene, CDR3 length, CDR3 DNA, CDR3 protein. The D gene is left open where the match is weak. Size is stated for part of the rows, as once, few or many counts, or as a class when the clone is expanded.

TRBJ1-2 TRBV5-1 - - 14 TGCGCCAGCAGCACCTCCGCCGGAGAGAGCGGCTACCCCTTC CASSTSAGESGYPF
TRBJ1-4 TRBV4-2 - TRBD1 15 TGTGCCAGCAGCCCTCCGGGACAGGCTAATGAAAAACTGTTTTTT CASSPPGQANEKLFF
TRBJ2-6 TRBV6-1 - - 15 TGTGCCAGCAGTGAACAGGGGACTGGGGCCAACGTCCTGACTTTC CASSEQGTGANVLTF
TRBJ2-5 TRBV9 - - 14 TGTGCCAGCAGTCCGGGACTCCATCAAGAGACCCAGTACTTC CASSPGLHQETQYF
TRBJ2-1 TRBV6-1 - TRBD2 16 TGTGCCAGCAGTGACACTAGCGGGAGAAGTTACAATGAGCAGTTCTTC CASSDTSGRSYNEQFF
TRBJ2-5 TRBV28 once - 15 TGTGCCAGCAGCCATCAACCCCCTCTACGGGAGACCCAGTACTTC CASSHQPPLRETQYF
TRBJ1-6 TRBV19 - TRBD1 18 TGTGCCAGTAGTATGTGGGACAGGACCCCTTCGGGTAATTCACCCCTCCACTTT CASSMWDRTPSGNSPLHF
TRBJ1-1 TRBV6-1 - - 14 TGTGCCAGCAGAACCCAGGGTAGAGGCACTGAAGCTTTCTTT CASRTQGRGTEAFF
TRBJ2-1 TRBV6-5 - - 12 TGTGCCAGCAGGGACACTCGCAATGAGCAGTTCTTC CASRDTRNEQFF
TRBJ2-3 TRBV29-1 - TRBD1 15 TGCAGCGTTGAAGATGACAGGGCCCTGATCGATACGCAGTATTTT CSVEDDRALIDTQYF
TRBJ1-4 TRBV10-3 - - 14 TGTGCCACCCGGGACACCGCAACTAATGAAAAACTGTTTTTT CATRDTATNEKLFF
TRBJ2-1 TRBV7-9 - TRBD1 16 TGTGCCAGCAGCACATCAAACGGACAGGTTTACAATGAGCAGTTCTTC CASSTSNGQVYNEQFF
TRBJ1-2 TRBV19 - TRBD1 13 TGTGCCAGTAGTCCCGTACAGGGGAAGGGCTACACCTTC CASSPVQGKGYTF
TRBJ1-1 TRBV30 - - 13 TGTGCCTGGAGCGCGTATAACAGGCAGGGGTCTTTCTTT CAWSAYNRQGSFF
TRBJ1-2 TRBV30 few - 12 TGTGCCTGGAGTGTACGCGGGGGCGGCTACACCTTC CAWSVRGGGYTF
TRBJ2-7 TRBV9 - - 15 TGTGCCAGCAGCGTAGTCCCGGACAAAGTGGGCGAGCAGTACTTC CASSVVPDKVGEQYF
TRBJ2-1 TRBV29-1 - - 15 TGCAGCGCGGTTAGCGGTGGGGGCTCCTACAATGAGCAGTTCTTC CSAVSGGGSYNEQFF
TRBJ2-5 TRBV29-1 - - 16 TGCAGCGTTGAATCCCCCCGGTCCCAAGAACTGTCGACCCAGTACTTC CSVESPRSQELSTQYF
TRBJ2-7 TRBV2 - - 14 TGTGCCAGCAGTATTGGGACTGTTCCTTACGAGCAGTACTTC CASSIGTVPYEQYF
TRBJ1-5 TRBV2 - - 17 TGTGCCAGCAGTGAACTTAACGCGATCTCGGGCAATCAGCCCCAGCATTTT CASSELNAISGNQPQHF
TRBJ1-5 TRBV18 - TRBD1 14 TGTGCCAGCTCAAGGGACAGAGTAAATCAGCCCCAGCATTTT CASSRDRVNQPQHF
TRBJ2-7 TRBV29-1 - TRBD2 13 TGCAGCGTCACTAGCGGAAGCTCCTACGAGCAGTACTTC CSVTSGSSYEQYF
TRBJ1-4 TRBV7-7 - - 14 TGTGCTAGCAGTCCCGGGGGGTTTAATGAAAAACTGTTTTTT CASSPGGFNEKLFF
TRBJ2-7 TRBV5-4 - TRBD2 15 TGTGCCAGCAGCTTGGGTCGGGAGGGTTTCCTCGAGCAGTACTTC CASSLGREGFLEQYF
TRBJ1-1 TRBV9 - - 13 TGTGCCAGCAGCCCCCCCCAGGGAACTGAAGCTTTCTTT CASSPPQGTEAFF
TRBJ2-6 TRBV28 few - 14 TGTGCCAGCATAAGGGGCCGGGGGGCCAACGTCCTGACTTTC CASIRGRGANVLTF
TRBJ2-3 TRBV6-6 once - 16 TGTGCCAGCAGTTACGACGGGCGGGGAAACACAGATACGCAGTATTTT CASSYDGRGNTDTQYF
TRBJ1-2 TRBV28 - TRBD1 14 TGTGCCAGCAGTTCAGGGGGGTTGGGCTATGGCTACACCTTC CASSSGGLGYGYTF
TRBJ2-2 TRBV29-1 once TRBD2 14 TGCAGCGTTGAGTTGTCGGGGGGGGCCGGGGAGCTGTTTTTT CSVELSGGAGELFF
TRBJ2-7 TRBV5-6 - TRBD1 12 TGTGCCAGCAGCATAGACAGGGGAGAGCAGTACTTC CASSIDRGEQYF
TRBJ2-2 TRBV7-2 - - 14 TGTGCCAGCAGCTTACTGGGGGCGAACGGGGAGCTGTTTTTT CASSLLGANGELFF
TRBJ2-2 TRBV7-8 - TRBD1 16 TGTGCCAGCAGTCTAAGACAGGGTGGGAACACCGGGGAGCTGTTTTTT CASSLRQGGNTGELFF
TRBJ1-1 TRBV4-3 - - 15 TGCGCCAGCAGCCAATTGGGAGGGATAAACACTGAAGCTTTCTTT CASSQLGGINTEAFF
TRBJ2-7 TRBV5-8 few TRBD2 13 TGTGCCAGCAGCTTCAGGGCGGGGGACGAGCAGTACTTC CASSFRAGDEQYF
TRBJ1-4 TRBV10-3 - - 14 TGTGCCATCAGTGAGTCTTTAACAGGCGGGGGGCTGTTTTTT CAISESLTGGGLFF
TRBJ1-3 TRBV25-1 - - 15 TGTGCCAGCAGTTTACCCGGGGGGGCTGGAAACACCATATATTTT CASSLPGGAGNTIYF
TRBJ2-1 TRBV27 - TRBD2 18 TGTGCCAGCAGTTTGGACCCCGGTCTAGCGGTTTTCTACAATGAGCAGTTCTTC CASSLDPGLAVFYNEQFF
TRBJ1-6 TRBV18 - - 17 TGTGCCAGCTCATCCGAAGTAGGGAGCTCCTATAATTCACCCCTCCACTTT CASSSEVGSSYNSPLHF
TRBJ2-1 TRBV25-1 - - 14 TGTGCCAGCAGTCTGGAGGGAACCTACAATGAGCAGTTCTTC CASSLEGTYNEQFF
TRBJ2-2 TRBV29-1 - - 14 TGCAGCGGAGAACTGAACCCGAACACCGGGGAGCTGTTTTTT CSGELNPNTGELFF
TRBJ2-7 TRBV5-1 - TRBD1 14 TGCGCCAGCAGCCTCCGGACAGGGGGCGACGAGCAGTACTTC CASSLRTGGDEQYF
TRBJ1-1 TRBV5-1 few TRBD1 14 TGCGCCAGCAGCTTGACAGGGGGCGGCACTGAAGCTTTCTTT CASSLTGGGTEAFF
TRBJ1-5 TRBV7-8 - - 15 TGTGCCAGCAGCTTAGCCCGACAGCCTAATCAGCCCCAGCATTTT CASSLARQPNQPQHF
TRBJ1-1 TRBV29-1 - TRBD1 14 TGCAGCGTTGAAGAAGGTCAGGGGGCGTGTGAAGCTTTCTTT CSVEEGQGACEAFF
TRBJ2-5 TRBV5-5 few TRBD1 13 TGTGCCAGCAGCTGGGGGACAGAAGAGACCCAGTACTTC CASSWGTEETQYF
TRBJ2-1 TRBV7-9 - - 16 TGTGCCAGCACCCTAACAGGTCTAAGCTCCTACAATGAGCAGTTCTTC CASTLTGLSSYNEQFF
TRBJ1-3 TRBV28 few - 14 TGTGCCAGCAGGGAGACAGACCCTGGAAACACCATATATTTT CASRETDPGNTIYF
TRBJ2-7 TRBV5-1 - - 11 TGCGCCAGCAGCCAGACAACCGAGCAGTACTTC CASSQTTEQYF
TRBJ1-1 TRBV9 - - 14 TGTGCCAGCAGCGTATATGGGGAGGGCACTGAAGCTTTCTTT CASSVYGEGTEAFF
TRBJ1-1 TRBV5-1 - TRBD1 14 TGCGCCAGCAGCTTTCGACAGGGGGGAATTGAAGCTTTCTTT CASSFRQGGIEAFF
TRBJ2-5 TRBV19 - TRBD2 15 TGTGCCAGTAGTGACGCTAGCGGGAGTCGGGAGACCCAGTACTTC CASSDASGSRETQYF
TRBJ2-7 TRBV4-3 - - 15 TGCGCCAGCAGCCAAGAATGGCTAGCGAATTACGAGCAGTACTTC CASSQEWLANYEQYF
TRBJ2-7 TRBV30 few TRBD1 11 TGTGCCTGGAGTTCAGGGGGCGAGCAGTACTTC CAWSSGGEQYF
TRBJ1-5 TRBV7-2 - - 15 TGTGCCAGCAGCCCCTCCGGAGGGAGCAATCAGCCCCAGCATTTT CASSPSGGSNQPQHF